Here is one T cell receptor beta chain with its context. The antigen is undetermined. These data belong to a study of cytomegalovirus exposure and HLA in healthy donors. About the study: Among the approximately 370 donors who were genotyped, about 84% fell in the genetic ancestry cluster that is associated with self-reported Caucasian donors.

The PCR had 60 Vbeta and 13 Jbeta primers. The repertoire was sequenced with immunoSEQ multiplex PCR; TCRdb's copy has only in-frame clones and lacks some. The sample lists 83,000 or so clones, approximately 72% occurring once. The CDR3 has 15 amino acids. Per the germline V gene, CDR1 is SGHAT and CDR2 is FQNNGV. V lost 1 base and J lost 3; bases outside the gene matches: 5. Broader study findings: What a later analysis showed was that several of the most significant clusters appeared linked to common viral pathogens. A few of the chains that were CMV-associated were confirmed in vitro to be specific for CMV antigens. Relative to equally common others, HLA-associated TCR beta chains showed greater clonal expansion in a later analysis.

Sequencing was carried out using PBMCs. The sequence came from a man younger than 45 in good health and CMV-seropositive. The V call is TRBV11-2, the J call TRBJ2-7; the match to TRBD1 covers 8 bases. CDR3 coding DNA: TGTGCCAGCAGCTTAGCCTCAGGGGGCGGCTACGAGCAGTACTTC. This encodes CASSLASGGGYEQYF.